A selection of T cell receptor beta chains follows, all from one sample in a study of blood T cell repertoires in COVID-19. Clones were sequenced by immunoSEQ multiplex PCR, and TCRdb holds only the in-frame ones, with some missing. In the table there are about 320,000 clones, roughly 90% of which are singletons. The material sequenced was peripheral blood. Receptor source: a man between 18 and 35 years old who had recovered from COVID-19. Each CDR3 is given with its conserved first and last residue. The order of the fields is J gene, V gene, D gene, clone size, CDR3 DNA, CDR3 protein. The D gene is left open where the match is weak. Clone size appears in some rows only: once, few, many, or a class for an expanded clone.

J: TRBJ2-2
V: TRBV7-3
D: .
size: few
DNA: TGTGCCAGCAGCTTAAACCCTGCGGGGCACGGGGAGCTGTTTTTT
CDR3: CASSLNPAGHGELFF

J: TRBJ1-1
V: TRBV5-6
D: TRBD1
size: .
DNA: TGTGCCAGCAGCCCCGGGACAGGGTATAGGACTGAAGCTTTCTTT
CDR3: CASSPGTGYRTEAFF

J: TRBJ2-3
V: TRBV5-4
D: TRBD1
size: .
DNA: TGTGCCAGCAGCTTGGCCGGGACAGGGAATACGCAGTATTTT
CDR3: CASSLAGTGNTQYF

J: TRBJ2-1
V: TRBV4-2
D: TRBD2
size: .
DNA: TGTGCCAGCAGCCAAGCATGGGGTCTAGCGGGTAATGAGCAGTTCTTC
CDR3: CASSQAWGLAGNEQFF

J: TRBJ1-3
V: TRBV27
D: TRBD1
size: .
DNA: TGTGCCAGCAGCTCCGGGACAGCCGCAGGAAACACCATATATTTT
CDR3: CASSSGTAAGNTIYF

J: TRBJ2-5
V: TRBV5-8
D: TRBD2
size: once
DNA: TGTGCCAGCAGCAAAGGACTAGCGGGGGCCTCTGGGGAGACCCAGTACTTC
CDR3: CASSKGLAGASGETQYF

J: TRBJ1-1
V: TRBV10-2
D: .
size: .
DNA: TGCGCCAGCAGTGAACCCGGGGTGGACACTGAAGCTTTCTTT
CDR3: CASSEPGVDTEAFF

J: TRBJ2-7
V: TRBV13
D: .
size: .
DNA: TGTGCCAGCAGCTTAAGGATGGGAGGCAGGGAGCAGTACTTC
CDR3: CASSLRMGGREQYF

J: TRBJ1-4
V: TRBV4-2
D: TRBD1
size: .
DNA: TGTGCCAGCAGCCAATCCCTAACAGGGGCGCGGACTAATGAAAAACTGTTTTTT
CDR3: CASSQSLTGARTNEKLFF

J: TRBJ2-1
V: TRBV20-1
D: .
size: .
DNA: TGCAGTGCTAGTAAAGGGGGTTCCTCTTTCGGGCAGTTCTTC
CDR3: CSASKGGSSFGQFF

J: TRBJ1-6
V: TRBV6-5
D: .
size: .
DNA: TGTGCCAGCAGTTACTCAGGGAGCTCCTATAATTCACCCCTCCACTTT
CDR3: CASSYSGSSYNSPLHF

J: TRBJ2-7
V: TRBV21-1
D: .
size: .
DNA: TGTGCCAGCAGCAGCTCCTCCGGGTTAGTACACGAGCAGTACTTC
CDR3: CASSSSSGLVHEQYF

J: TRBJ2-5
V: TRBV11-1
D: TRBD2
size: .
DNA: TGTGCCAGCAGCTTAGATGCTAGCGGACCGGGGTGGACCCAGTACTTC
CDR3: CASSLDASGPGWTQYF

J: TRBJ2-7
V: TRBV27
D: .
size: once
DNA: TGTGCCAGCAGTAGCGATAGGGAGCAGTACTTC
CDR3: CASSSDREQYF

J: TRBJ1-4
V: TRBV2
D: .
size: .
DNA: TGTGCCAGCATGAGGGAAAAACTGTTTTTT
CDR3: CASMREKLFF

J: TRBJ2-6
V: TRBV9
D: .
size: .
DNA: TGTGCCAGCAGCGGGGAGGGGGTACTCTCTGGGGCCAACGTCCTGACTTTC
CDR3: CASSGEGVLSGANVLTF

J: TRBJ2-6
V: TRBV9
D: TRBD1
size: .
DNA: TGTGCCAGCAGCGCCGGACAGGGGACCTCTGGGGCCAACGTCCTGACTTTC
CDR3: CASSAGQGTSGANVLTF

J: TRBJ2-5
V: TRBV25-1
D: .
size: .
DNA: TGTGCCAGCAGTGCCGGAGAGACCCAGTACTTC
CDR3: CASSAGETQYF

J: TRBJ2-7
V: TRBV5-6
D: TRBD2
size: .
DNA: TGTGCCAGCAGTCCGAGACTAGCGGGAGGGTACGAGCAGTACTTC
CDR3: CASSPRLAGGYEQYF

J: TRBJ2-7
V: TRBV3-1/TRBV3-2
D: .
size: .
DNA: TGTGCCAGCAGCCAAGGGCCCGGGGTCCTAAACTACGAGCAGTACTTC
CDR3: CASSQGPGVLNYEQYF

J: TRBJ2-3
V: TRBV12-3/TRBV12-4
D: .
size: .
DNA: TGTGCCAGCAGGCCGGGGGCAGATACGCAGTATTTT
CDR3: CASRPGADTQYF

J: TRBJ1-2
V: TRBV7-9
D: .
size: .
DNA: TGTGCCAGCAGCCAAGCAAAGACAGGTGATGGCTACACCTTC
CDR3: CASSQAKTGDGYTF

J: TRBJ2-5
V: TRBV6-5
D: .
size: once
DNA: TGTGCCAGCAGTTACTCGGGGGGGCTAAGGGAGACCCAGTACTTC
CDR3: CASSYSGGLRETQYF